The 22 T cell receptor beta chains presented below share a single source sample, sequenced in a study of CD8 T cells in Susac syndrome (dated by TCRdb to the late 2010s). Library construction relied on the immunoSEQ multiplex PCR assay. RNA was extracted using the RNeasy kit, and roughly 0.45 to 1 ug of the RNA was reverse transcribed with random hexamers. The public sequencing data were trimmed at Q25 with fastp and processed into clonotypes with MiXCR by TCRdb, which kept only in-frame beta chains. All rows with the same CDR3 protein become a single entry with the most common DNA and genes. Recorded for this sample are about 210,000 distinct CDR3 sequences; roughly 94% of them occurred a single time. Clones ranked in the top ten supply around 0.093% of the sample. Sequenced input: CD4+ T cells from PBMCs. These receptors all stem from a human donor in good health.

The chain carries TRBV18 and TRBJ1-5, with 7 bases lining up with TRBD1. CDR1 is KGHSH, CDR2 LQKENI, per germline. V trimming: 6 bases; J trimming: 2 bases; junction bases outside the gene matches: 13. The CDR3 contains 17 residues. The CDR3 DNA follows: TGTGCCAGCTCCCCAATTCGACAGGGTCTGGGCAATCAGCCCCAGCATTTT. Translating gives CASSPIRQGLGNQPQHF. Based on the CDR3 plus reference TRBV18 and TRBJ1-5, the full variable domain is NAGVMQNPRHLVRRRGQEARLRCSPMKGHSHVYWYRQLPEEGLKFMVYLQKENIIDESGMPKERFSAEFPKEGPSILRIQQVVRGDSAAYFCASSPIRQGLGNQPQHFGDGTRLSIL.

This chain connects TRBV24-1 to TRBJ2-3, with TRBD2 matching 11 bases. Looked up from germline, CDR1 is KGHDR and CDR2 is SFDVKD. V gave up 2 bases and J gave up 4 bases; unmatched junction bases: 4. The CDR3 sequence is 16 residues long. This CDR3 reads CATSDSLAGGADTQYF. As DNA, the CDR3 is TGTGCCACCAGTGATTCCCTAGCGGGAGGCGCAGATACGCAGTATTTT.

The chain has TRBV27 and TRBJ1-1; 8 positions agree with TRBD1. This CDR3 region has 12 residues. The ends lost 5 bases at V and 8 bases at J; junction bases unmatched: 4. Germline V gene lookup returns CDR1 MNHEY and CDR2 SMNVEV (reference sequence). The chain's CDR3 is CASSTRTGEAFF. In nucleotides, the CDR3 is TGTGCCAGCAGTACCCGGACAGGGGAAGCTTTCTTT.

The rearrangement joins TRBV12-3 or TRBV12-4 to TRBJ2-1, with 8 positions matching TRBD1. There are 13 residues in the CDR3. Germline trimming cut 6 bases from V and 4 bases from J; bases unmatched to any gene: 2. CDR3 protein: CASRTGGYNEQFF. The CDR3 DNA follows: TGTGCCAGCAGAACAGGGGGGTACAATGAGCAGTTCTTC.

V and J are TRBV7-9 and TRBJ1-1, with a weak D call TRBD1 (6 bases). The V gene's germline CDR1 is SEHNR and CDR2 FQNEAQ (reference sequence). The CDR3 is 16 residues long. V was trimmed by 5 bases and J by 5 bases, leaving 21 bases between them. CDR3 in DNA: TGTGCCAGCAGCCCCCTCGTCGGCAGGGGTGAGACTGAAGCTTTCTTT. It yields the protein CASSPLVGRGETEAFF.

The chain is built from TRBV6-6 and TRBJ1-1; 7 bases fit TRBD1. V lost 10 bases, J lost 4 bases, and 9 bases stayed unmatched. The CDR3 loop spans 13 amino acids. CDR1 is MNHNY and CDR2 is SVGAGI in the germline V gene (reference sequence). CDR3 bases: TGTGCCACCTCCGAGGGGGCTGGCACTGAAGCTTTCTTT. This sequence encodes CATSEGAGTEAFF.

V is TRBV5-4 and J is TRBJ2-5; 10 bases match TRBD1. Germline CDR1 reads SGHNT; CDR2 reads YYREEE (reference sequence). Trimming cost V 7 bases and J 7 bases; bases outside gene matches: 10. The CDR3 sequence is 14 residues long. CDR3 amino acids: CASGNSRDRGTQYF. CDR3 in DNA: TGTGCCAGCGGCAACTCCCGGGACAGGGGGACCCAGTACTTC. The full variable domain, in which reference TRBV5-4 and TRBJ2-5 provide the parts outside the CDR3, is ETGVTQSPTHLIKTRGQQVTLRCSSQSGHNTVSWYQQALGQGPQFIFQYYREEENGRGNFPPRFSGLQFPNYSSELNVNALELDDSALYLCASGNSRDRGTQYFGPGTRLLVL.

This chain connects TRBV12-3 or TRBV12-4 to TRBJ2-5; weak D call: TRBD2 (5 bases). V lost 4 bases to trimming and J lost 1 base, with 10 bases between them. The CDR3 is 14 amino acids. The CDR3 is CASSSQRTQETQYF. CDR3 DNA sequence: TGTGCCAGCAGTTCGCAGCGGACCCAAGAGACCCAGTACTTC.

The chain is built from TRBV5-4 and TRBJ1-4; TRBD1 matches at 9 bases. V was clipped by 7 bases and J by 13 bases; unmatched bases: 11. This CDR3 region has 13 residues. The germline gives CDR1 SGHNT, CDR2 YYREEE (reference sequence). Written as DNA, the CDR3 is TGTGCCAGCGGTATTGACAGGGGGGACGCACTGTTTTTT. This encodes CASGIDRGDALFF.

This chain joins TRBV29-1 and TRBJ2-3; weak D call: TRBD2 (5 bases). Germline assignment: CDR1 SQVTM and CDR2 ANQGSEA. This CDR3 has 12 amino acids. Trimming took off 6 bases at V and 4 bases at J, with 11 bases between the two ends. The CDR3 DNA follows: TGCAGCGTCGTTATTAGCGCAGATACGCAGTATTTT. Amino acid sequence: CSVVISADTQYF.

This clonotype occurred once. V and J are TRBV15 and TRBJ1-2, with a possible D match to TRBD1 (5 bases). Trimming stripped 0 bases from V and 4 bases from J, with 18 bases between. Germline CDR1 LNHNV, CDR2 YYDKDF (reference sequence). The CDR3 has 17 residues. The CDR3 DNA follows: TGTGCCACCAGCAGAGATCTAGAGGGTTGGGACGGCTATGGCTACACCTTC. This codes for CATSRDLEGWDGYGYTF.

This clonotype showed up just once. The chain links TRBV7-9 to TRBJ2-2, with TRBD1 as a possible D gene (5 bases). Per the germline V gene, CDR1 is SEHNR and CDR2 is FQNEAQ (reference sequence). The CDR3 is made up of 16 amino acids. The V end was cut by 3 bases, the J end by 1 base, with 12 bases between. CDR3 sequence reads: CASSLSQGLNTGELFF. In DNA, the CDR3 is TGTGCCAGCAGCTTGAGCCAGGGATTGAACACCGGGGAGCTGTTTTTT.

This chain links TRBV5-4 with TRBJ2-3; D is possibly TRBD1 (6 bases). This CDR3 is built from 14 residues. Germline V gene lookup returns CDR1 SGHNT and CDR2 YYREEE (reference sequence). V gave up 5 bases and J gave up 2 bases, with 12 bases separating them. CDR3 residues: CASRETGNTDTQYF. The CDR3 DNA is TGTGCCAGCAGGGAGACAGGAAACACAGATACGCAGTATTTT.

The V call is TRBV7-2, the J call TRBJ2-1; D unresolved. The CDR3 runs to 13 residues. Germline-derived CDR1 and CDR2 are SGHTA and FQGNSA. With 5 bases removed from V and 10 bases from J, the gap between germline ends came to 15 bases. The CDR3 region has the DNA TGTGCCAGCAGCCAAGAGGTAGTTAGGGAGCAGTTCTTC. Amino acids: CASSQEVVREQFF.

The chain recombines TRBV20-1 with TRBJ1-5; 9 nucleotides agree with TRBD1. Germline trimming cut 2 bases from V and 0 bases from J; bases unmatched to any gene: 5. Germline CDR1 is DFQATT and CDR2 is SNEGSKA (reference sequence). The CDR3 has 16 amino acids. The CDR3 here is CSARSQGALSNQPQHF. CDR3 DNA sequence: TGCAGTGCTAGATCACAGGGGGCGCTTAGCAATCAGCCCCAGCATTTT.

The rearrangement uses TRBV2 and TRBJ2-7; no definite D call. The CDR3 loop spans 15 amino acids. CDR1 and CDR2 (germline): SNHLY, FYNNEI. The germline V and J ends were trimmed by 4 bases and 5 bases, with 18 bases remaining between them. CDR3 region: CASSADALSWDEQYV. DNA for the CDR3: TGTGCCAGCAGTGCCGATGCGTTATCGTGGGACGAGCAGTACGTC.

The J gene is TRBJ1-1, the V gene TRBV3-1; D gene ambiguous. V lost 0 bases to trimming and J lost 1 base, with 6 bases between them. Germline values: CDR1 LGHDT, CDR2 YNNKEL (reference sequence). This CDR3 contains 14 residues. The CDR3 nucleotides read TGTGCCAGCAGCCAAGATCGCGGGAACACTGAAGCTTTCTTT. Translation: CASSQDRGNTEAFF.

Only one count was recorded for this clonotype. J is TRBJ2-2 and V is TRBV14; a possible D gene is TRBD2 (6 bases). The germline gives CDR1 SGHDN, CDR2 FVKESK. The CDR3 length is 16 residues. The V gene lost 4 bases and the J gene lost 3 bases, with 15 bases spanning the gap. CDR3 loop: CASSLGGGTYTGELFF. The CDR3 region has the DNA TGTGCCAGCAGCCTCGGCGGCGGGACCTACACCGGGGAGCTGTTTTTT.

The V call is TRBV3-1, the J call TRBJ1-1; no firm D call. The germline gives CDR1 LGHDT, CDR2 YNNKEL (reference sequence). The CDR3 spans 11 residues. Trimming took 0 bases from V and 9 from J, leaving 5 bases between them. The CDR3 sequence: CASSQDRKAFF. CDR3 nucleotide sequence: TGTGCCAGCAGCCAAGATCGTAAAGCTTTCTTT. Filled out from reference TRBV3-1 and TRBJ1-1, the complete variable domain reads DTAVSQTPKYLVTQMGNDKSIKCEQNLGHDTMYWYKQDSKKFLKIMFSYNNKELIINETVPNRFSPKSPDKAHLNLHINSLELGDSAVYFCASSQDRKAFFGQGTRLTVV.

CDR3 sequence reads: CASSPEGGRWIQYF. CDR3 in DNA: TGTGCCAGCAGTCCCGAGGGAGGGAGATGGATTCAGTACTTC. The J gene is TRBJ2-4, the V gene TRBV28; 7 bases fit TRBD2. CDR1 is MDHEN, CDR2 SYDVKM, per germline. The CDR3 totals 14 residues. V gave up 5 bases and J gave up 10 bases; unmatched junction bases: 11.

This chain links TRBV28 with TRBJ2-7; the match to TRBD1 covers 7 bases. J lost 6 bases, V lost 4 bases, and 12 bases had no gene match. The CDR3 contains 15 residues. Germline values: CDR1 MDHEN, CDR2 SYDVKM. The CDR3 here is CASSSRTNRGFEQYV. The CDR3 DNA reads TGTGCCAGCAGTTCCCGCACTAACAGGGGATTCGAGCAGTACGTC.

The rearrangement uses TRBV10-3 and TRBJ2-1; TRBD2 matches at 14 bases. CDR3 length equals 17 residues. Germline-derived CDR1 and CDR2 are ENHRY and SYGVKD. Trimming cost V 4 bases and J 6 bases; bases outside gene matches: 8. The CDR3 coding sequence is TGTGCCATCAGTGGCCCGCCCGGGACTAGCGGGAGCAATGAGCAGTTCTTC. This sequence encodes CAISGPPGTSGSNEQFF.